This T cell receptor beta chain was documented in a study of T cell clonotyping in hematopoietic cell transplantation. Study-level results: No sorting was done, leaving CD4 and CD8 contributions mixed. At the given depth, recipient repertoires were over 97% de novo clonotypes.

The time point denotes: recipient sample about 28 days before transplant, after cytoreduction. The J segment lost 0 bases and the V segment lost 3 bases, leaving 3 bases of the junction unmatched. CDR1 is SEHNR, CDR2 FQNEAQ, per germline (reference sequence). This CDR3 spans 16 amino acids. Measured with immunoSEQ multiplex PCR; TCRdb has only the in-frame clones, and not every one. Here the sample spans tens of thousands of clones, about four fifths being singletons. In regard to this clone: Its specificity is not known.

The clonotype originates from a man in his sixties with myelodysplastic syndrome. Some clones in this sample may be carry-over from other donors' samples. Material: peripheral blood mononuclear cells, obtained before stem cell transplant. This rearrangement joins TRBV7-9 to TRBJ2-2; 8 bases are shared with TRBD1. CDR3 region: CASSFGQGANTGELFF. The DNA for the CDR3 is TGTGCCAGCAGCTTTGGACAGGGAGCGAACACCGGGGAGCTGTTTTTT.